This TCR beta chain appears in the sequencing data of a study of OX40 agonist ivuxolimab in advanced cancers. Study information: Ivuxolimab is an agonistic anti-OX40 (CD134) antibody, and patients were treated with it.

Assay: immunoSEQ multiplex PCR; the TCRdb copy retains only in-frame clones and omits some. The sample lists about 47,000 clones; about 79% were seen once. V lost 3 bases and J 2 bases, leaving 14 bases between the germline ends. Germline values: CDR1 SGHAT, CDR2 FQNNGV. This CDR3 spans 15 amino acids. Concerning this clone itself: What it binds is unknown.

Regarding the study as a whole: Compared with CD4+, CD8+ T cells on average had more expanded clones.

Sample: CD4+ or CD8+ T cells sorted from blood, taken in a trial of the OX40 agonist ivuxolimab. The chain has TRBV11-2 and TRBJ2-7; D is possibly TRBD1 (5 bases). The TCR was taken from an adult with an advanced solid tumor such as melanoma, head and neck, liver or kidney cancer. The CDR3 is CASSFGREITYEQYF. CDR3 sequence (DNA): TGTGCCAGCAGCTTCGGCAGGGAAATAACCTACGAGCAGTACTTC.